Listed below are T cell receptor beta chains from one sample, sequenced in a study of shared clonotypes between healthy human individuals. Assay used: immunoSEQ multiplex PCR; TCRdb lists only in-frame clones, some missing. The table lists a few million clones, roughly nine tenths of them singletons, with 0.11% to 0.15% in the top ten. The specimen was naive CD4+ T cells sorted from blood. These receptors came from a man aged 18 to 35 in good health. The CDR3 runs from the conserved cysteine through the conserved F or W. D genes are given only for firm matches. Clone size is not always given. Where it is, it says once, few, many or a class for expanded clones.

v_gene	d_gene	j_gene	abundance	CDR3aa	CDR3nt
TRBV6-1	TRBD1	TRBJ2-2	NA	CASTLDRSTGELFF	TGTGCCAGCACTTTGGACAGGTCCACCGGGGAGCTGTTTTTT
TRBV5-1	NA	TRBJ2-1	NA	CASSLLTGDNEQFF	TGCGCCAGCAGCCTGTTGACAGGTGACAATGAGCAGTTCTTC
TRBV7-9	TRBD1	TRBJ2-7	NA	CASSRSGQGAREQYF	TGTGCCAGCAGCCGTTCAGGACAGGGGGCTCGCGAGCAGTACTTC
TRBV7-2	TRBD1	TRBJ2-7	NA	CASSFSGTGGVEQYF	TGTGCCAGCAGCTTTTCCGGGACAGGGGGCGTCGAGCAGTACTTC
TRBV5-6	NA	TRBJ1-6	NA	CASSSGLGRTYNSPLHF	TGTGCCAGCAGCTCGGGCCTCGGGAGGACCTATAATTCACCCCTCCACTTT
TRBV30	NA	TRBJ1-2	NA	CAEGNRISDHGYTF	TGTGCCGAGGGGAACAGGATTTCGGATCATGGCTACACCTTC
TRBV10-3	NA	TRBJ2-7	NA	CAISESGPNYEQYF	TGTGCCATCAGTGAGTCTGGACCCAACTACGAGCAGTACTTC
TRBV4-1	NA	TRBJ2-7	NA	CASSQGQAKNSYEQYF	TGCGCCAGCAGCCAAGGCCAAGCTAAAAACTCCTACGAGCAGTACTTC
TRBV28	NA	TRBJ2-5	NA	CASSPSPGWQETQYF	TGTGCCAGCAGTCCCTCACCGGGGTGGCAAGAGACCCAGTACTTC
TRBV18	NA	TRBJ1-3	NA	CASSPELYTIYF	TGTGCCAGCTCACCCGAATTATACACCATATATTTT
TRBV6-8	NA	TRBJ1-6	few	CASSYRRSPLHF	TGTGCCAGCAGTTACAGACGGTCACCCCTCCACTTT
TRBV11-3	NA	TRBJ2-5	NA	CASSLGGRETQYF	TGTGCCAGCAGCTTAGGGGGCCGGGAGACCCAGTACTTC
TRBV2	NA	TRBJ1-5	NA	CASSSQGSNQPQHF	TGTGCCAGCAGTTCACAGGGTAGCAATCAGCCCCAGCATTTT
TRBV7-9	NA	TRBJ2-1	NA	CASSHVGGSYNEQFF	TGTGCCAGCAGCCACGTTGGCGGATCCTACAATGAGCAGTTCTTC
TRBV30	NA	TRBJ1-1	NA	CACQRWDGAEAFF	TGTGCCTGCCAGCGATGGGATGGCGCTGAAGCTTTCTTT
TRBV7-9	TRBD1	TRBJ2-7	NA	CASSFAGGSYEQYF	TGTGCCAGCAGCTTCGCAGGGGGCTCCTACGAGCAGTACTTC
TRBV19	TRBD1	TRBJ2-2	NA	CASSPTGWVNTGELFF	TGTGCCAGTAGTCCGACAGGGTGGGTTAACACCGGGGAGCTGTTTTTT
TRBV6-1	NA	TRBJ2-1	NA	CASLQEGLYNEQFF	TGTGCCAGTTTACAGGAGGGACTCTACAATGAGCAGTTCTTC
TRBV5-4	NA	TRBJ2-7	once	CASSMNTYEQYF	TGTGCCAGCAGCATGAACACCTACGAGCAGTACTTC
TRBV9	NA	TRBJ1-5	NA	CASSAGGGQDQPQHF	TGTGCCAGCAGCGCCGGCGGGGGGCAGGATCAGCCCCAGCATTTT
TRBV29-1	NA	TRBJ2-7	NA	CSPVAFNPYEQYF	TGCAGCCCTGTGGCTTTTAATCCCTACGAGCAGTACTTC
TRBV10-3	NA	TRBJ2-1	NA	CAIGSSYNEQFF	TGTGCCATCGGGAGCTCCTACAATGAGCAGTTCTTC
TRBV5-5	NA	TRBJ1-4	NA	CASSLFGGREEKLFF	TGTGCCAGCAGCTTATTTGGAGGTCGGGAGGAAAAACTGTTTTTT
TRBV6-5	NA	TRBJ1-3	once	CASSYGHMNSGNTIYF	TGTGCCAGCAGTTACGGGCACATGAACTCTGGAAACACCATATATTTT
TRBV4-1	NA	TRBJ1-6	once	CASSQGPTVNSPLHF	TGCGCCAGCAGCCAAGGGCCAACAGTTAATTCACCCCTCCACTTT
TRBV6-1	NA	TRBJ1-4	NA	CASRGQGYNEKLFF	TGTGCCAGCCGGGGCCAGGGATATAATGAAAAACTGTTTTTT
TRBV2	NA	TRBJ1-1	NA	CASSELSNTEAFF	TGTGCCAGCAGTGAATTATCCAACACTGAAGCTTTCTTT
TRBV7-2	NA	TRBJ2-3	once	CASSQDSLSTDTQYF	TGTGCCAGCAGCCAGGACTCTCTGAGCACAGATACGCAGTATTTT
TRBV7-7	NA	TRBJ1-2	NA	CASSFLGQDNYGYTF	TGTGCTAGCAGCTTCTTGGGGCAGGATAACTATGGCTACACCTTC
TRBV20-1	NA	TRBJ1-2	NA	CSAGEQGGYTF	TGCAGTGCGGGCGAACAGGGCGGCTACACCTTC
TRBV28	TRBD1	TRBJ2-4	NA	CAVKGQGAYIQYF	TGTGCCGTAAAGGGACAGGGGGCGTACATTCAGTACTTC
TRBV28	NA	TRBJ2-3	once	CASTTSGRGTDTQYF	TGTGCCAGCACCACCTCCGGAAGAGGCACAGATACGCAGTATTTT
TRBV6-6	TRBD1	TRBJ2-2	NA	CAGGDRGNTGELFF	TGTGCCGGTGGGGACAGGGGGAACACCGGGGAGCTGTTTTTT
TRBV18	NA	TRBJ1-6	NA	CASSPQERGSPLHF	TGTGCCAGCTCACCACAGGAACGTGGGTCACCCCTCCACTTT
TRBV30	TRBD1	TRBJ2-3	NA	CAWSKGQGADTQYF	TGTGCCTGGAGTAAAGGGCAGGGGGCGGATACGCAGTATTTT
TRBV7-9	TRBD2	TRBJ2-1	NA	CASSRSGSSYNEQFF	TGTGCCAGCAGCCGAAGCGGGAGCTCCTACAATGAGCAGTTCTTC
TRBV4-1	TRBD2	TRBJ2-2	NA	CASSQFQVAGGSTGELFF	TGCGCCAGCAGCCAGTTCCAGGTTGCGGGAGGTAGCACCGGGGAGCTGTTTTTT
TRBV28	NA	TRBJ1-5	NA	CASSFGGLVQPQHF	TGTGCCAGCAGTTTTGGGGGCTTGGTTCAGCCCCAGCATTTT
TRBV18	TRBD1	TRBJ2-3	NA	CASSPRTGKGDTQYF	TGTGCCAGCTCACCACGGACAGGGAAAGGGGATACGCAGTATTTT
TRBV18	TRBD1	TRBJ2-7	once	CASSPGQGRYEQYF	TGTGCCAGCTCACCCGGACAGGGCCGCTACGAGCAGTACTTC
TRBV29-1	NA	TRBJ1-3	NA	CSVAPNSGNTIYF	TGCAGCGTTGCCCCCAACTCTGGAAACACCATATATTTT
TRBV10-3	TRBD2	TRBJ2-1	NA	CATGTSGYNEQFF	TGTGCCACCGGGACTAGCGGGTACAATGAGCAGTTCTTC
TRBV5-1	TRBD1	TRBJ2-7	NA	CASSLEGQGMKYEQYF	TGCGCCAGCAGCTTGGAAGGACAGGGTATGAAATACGAGCAGTACTTC
TRBV28	TRBD2	TRBJ2-5	NA	CASSPRRGGALQETQYF	TGTGCCAGCAGCCCACGCCGGGGGGGGGCCCTCCAAGAGACCCAGTACTTC
TRBV18	TRBD1	TRBJ2-5	NA	CASSPGQGRETQYF	TGTGCCAGCTCACCAGGACAGGGACGAGAGACCCAGTACTTC
TRBV10-3	NA	TRBJ1-6	NA	CAISGQQAKNSPLHF	TGTGCCATCAGTGGTCAGCAGGCCAAGAATTCACCCCTCCACTTT
TRBV7-9	TRBD2	TRBJ2-3	NA	CASSPGLAKPSDTQYF	TGTGCCAGCAGTCCTGGACTAGCAAAACCTTCAGATACGCAGTATTTT
TRBV9	NA	TRBJ1-3	NA	CASSMTTDPSWDTIYF	TGTGCCAGCAGCATGACGACGGACCCCTCTTGGGACACCATATATTTT
TRBV19	TRBD2	TRBJ2-3	NA	CASSVTGTSGPDTQYF	TGTGCCAGTAGTGTTACCGGGACTAGCGGGCCAGATACGCAGTATTTT
TRBV6-1	NA	TRBJ1-2	NA	CASNGGDKHYGYTF	TGTGCCAGCAACGGTGGGGACAAGCACTATGGCTACACCTTC
TRBV4-1	TRBD1	TRBJ2-7	NA	CASSQGWTGGAYEQYF	TGCGCCAGCAGCCAAGGGTGGACAGGGGGCGCGTACGAGCAGTACTTC
TRBV2	TRBD1	TRBJ1-2	NA	CASFIGARGPGYTF	TGTGCCAGCTTTATTGGGGCCAGGGGGCCTGGCTACACCTTC
TRBV19	NA	TRBJ1-5	NA	CASSIQQDQPQHF	TGTGCCAGTAGTATACAGCAAGATCAGCCCCAGCATTTT
TRBV6-6	NA	TRBJ2-3	NA	CASSSPGRGTDTQYF	TGTGCCAGCAGTTCCCCGGGCAGGGGTACAGATACGCAGTATTTT
TRBV2	NA	TRBJ2-7	NA	CATGRQGAYEQYF	TGTGCCACCGGGAGGCAGGGGGCCTACGAGCAGTACTTC
TRBV4-1	TRBD1	TRBJ1-6	NA	CASSQDPGQIHRTLHF	TGCGCCAGCAGCCAAGATCCGGGACAGATTCATCGCACCCTCCACTTT
TRBV2	NA	TRBJ1-5	NA	CASRGRGGNQPQHF	TGTGCCAGCAGAGGAAGGGGAGGCAATCAGCCCCAGCATTTT